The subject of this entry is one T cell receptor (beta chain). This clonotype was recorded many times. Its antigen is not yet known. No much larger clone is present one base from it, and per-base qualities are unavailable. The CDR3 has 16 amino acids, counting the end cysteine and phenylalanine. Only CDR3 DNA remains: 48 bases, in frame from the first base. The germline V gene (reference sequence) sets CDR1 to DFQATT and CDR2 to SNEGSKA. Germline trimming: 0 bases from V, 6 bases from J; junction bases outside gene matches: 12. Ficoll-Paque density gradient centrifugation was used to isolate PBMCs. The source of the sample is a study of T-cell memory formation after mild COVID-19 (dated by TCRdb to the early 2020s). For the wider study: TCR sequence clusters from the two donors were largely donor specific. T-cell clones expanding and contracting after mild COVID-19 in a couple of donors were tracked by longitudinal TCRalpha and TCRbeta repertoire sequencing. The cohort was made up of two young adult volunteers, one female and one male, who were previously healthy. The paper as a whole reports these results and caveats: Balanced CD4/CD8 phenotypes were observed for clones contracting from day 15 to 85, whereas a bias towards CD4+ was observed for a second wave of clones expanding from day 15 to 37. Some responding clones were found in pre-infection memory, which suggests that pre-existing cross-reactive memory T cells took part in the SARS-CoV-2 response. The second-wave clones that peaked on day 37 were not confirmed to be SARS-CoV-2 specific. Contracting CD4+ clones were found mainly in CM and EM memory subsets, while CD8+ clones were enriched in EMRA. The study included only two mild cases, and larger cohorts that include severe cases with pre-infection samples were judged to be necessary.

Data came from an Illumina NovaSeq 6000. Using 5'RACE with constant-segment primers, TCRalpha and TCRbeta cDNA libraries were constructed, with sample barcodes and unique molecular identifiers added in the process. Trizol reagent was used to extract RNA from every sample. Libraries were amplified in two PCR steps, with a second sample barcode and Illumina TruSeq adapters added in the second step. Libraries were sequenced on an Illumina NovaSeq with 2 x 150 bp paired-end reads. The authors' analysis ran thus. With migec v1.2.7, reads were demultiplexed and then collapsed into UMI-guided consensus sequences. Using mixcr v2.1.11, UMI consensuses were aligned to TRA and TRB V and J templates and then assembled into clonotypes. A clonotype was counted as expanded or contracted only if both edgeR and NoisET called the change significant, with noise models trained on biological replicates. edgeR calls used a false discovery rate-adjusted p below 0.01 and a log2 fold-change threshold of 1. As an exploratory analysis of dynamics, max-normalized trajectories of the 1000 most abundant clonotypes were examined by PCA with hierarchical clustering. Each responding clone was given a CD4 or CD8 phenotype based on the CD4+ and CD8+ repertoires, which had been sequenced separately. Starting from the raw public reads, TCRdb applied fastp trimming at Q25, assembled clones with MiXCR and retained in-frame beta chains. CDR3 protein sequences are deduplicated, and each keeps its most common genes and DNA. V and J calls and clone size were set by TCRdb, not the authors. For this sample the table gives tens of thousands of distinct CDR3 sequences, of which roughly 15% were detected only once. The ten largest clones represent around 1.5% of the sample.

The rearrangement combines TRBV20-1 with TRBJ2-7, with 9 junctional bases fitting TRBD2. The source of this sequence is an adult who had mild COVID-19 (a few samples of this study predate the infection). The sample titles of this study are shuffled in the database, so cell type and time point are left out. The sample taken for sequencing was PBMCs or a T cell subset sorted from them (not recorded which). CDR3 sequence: CSARDRAGGPSTEQYF. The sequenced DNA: TGCAGTGCTAGAGATAGAGCGGGAGGCCCCAGTACCGAGCAGTACTTC.